Listed here are 31 T cell receptor beta chains from one sample, sequenced in a study of Ad26.COV2.S vaccination and SARS-CoV-2 variants. The treatment denotes: 15 to 20 received Ad26.COV2.S at low or high dose, single or two shots; about 5 received placebo; per-sample allocation not given. The samples were gathered on day 63 after the first injection of vaccine or placebo. Generated by immunoSEQ multiplex PCR, the TCRdb table keeps only in-frame clones and is missing some. The data contain 200,000 to 250,000 clones, approximately 90% of them singletons. This material consisted of peripheral blood, taken in a trial of Ad26.COV2.S vaccine versus placebo. All receptors come from a person between 18 and 60 years old who received the Ad26.COV2.S COVID-19 vaccine or a placebo.

This chain joins TRBV28 and TRBJ1-4, with 8 bases fitting TRBD1. CDR1 and CDR2 (germline): MDHEN, SYDVKM. The junction had 7 bases not matched to a gene; V was cut back by 6 bases and J by 7 bases. The CDR3 is 14 residues long. The chain's CDR3 is CASRSRGLSEKLFF. CDR3 nucleotides: TGTGCCAGCAGGAGCAGGGGGCTAAGTGAAAAACTGTTTTTT.

V is TRBV9 and J is TRBJ1-3; D gene unclear. The germline gives CDR1 SGDLS, CDR2 YYNGEE. CDR3 length: 14 amino acids. Trimming took off 0 bases at V and 4 bases at J, with 8 bases between the two ends. Here the CDR3 reads CASSVARGGNTIYF. DNA for the CDR3: TGTGCCAGCAGCGTAGCCCGAGGGGGAAACACCATATATTTT.

This sequence joins TRBV18 and TRBJ2-3, with D perhaps being TRBD1 or TRBD2 (6 bases each). The CDR3 is 14 residues long. V lost 5 bases and J lost 5, with 14 bases in between. Germline V gene lookup returns CDR1 KGHSH and CDR2 LQKENI. CDR3 region: CASSKRGQEDTQYF. The CDR3 DNA is TGTGCCAGCTCAAAACGGGGGCAGGAAGATACGCAGTATTTT.

The chain employs TRBV7-9 and TRBJ2-7; 9 nucleotides align to TRBD1. Germline loops: CDR1 SEHNR, CDR2 FQNEAQ (reference sequence). V dropped 5 bases and J dropped 5; count of bases not matched to a gene: 7. The length of the CDR3 is 14 residues. CDR3 residues: CASSLGTGRNEQYF. In DNA form, the CDR3 reads TGTGCCAGCAGCCTCGGGACAGGGCGGAACGAGCAGTACTTC.

This clone was seen a handful of times. The chain employs TRBV9 and TRBJ2-1, with 10 bases that match TRBD1. The CDR3 spans 16 residues. Germline V lookup: CDR1 SGDLS, CDR2 YYNGEE. The junction had 7 bases not matched to a gene; V was cut back by 0 bases and J by 7 bases. The DNA of the CDR3 is TGTGCCAGCAGCGTAGCGACAGGGGGCGCGGGTAATGAGCAGTTCTTC. It specifies CASSVATGGAGNEQFF.

Only one count was recorded for this clone. The rearrangement uses TRBV7-3 and TRBJ2-2, with D possibly being TRBD2 (6 bases). V was trimmed by 3 bases and J by 5 bases, leaving 13 bases between them. Germline-derived CDR1 and CDR2 are SGHTA and FQGTGA. The CDR3 runs to 15 residues. CDR3 sequence (DNA): TGTGCCAGCAGCTTGGGGGAGGTGGGGACCGGGGAGCTGTTTTTT. This codes for CASSLGEVGTGELFF.

V is TRBV9 and J is TRBJ2-7; a possible D gene is TRBD1 (6 bases). The CDR3 is 14 residues long. Germline values: CDR1 SGDLS, CDR2 YYNGEE. The V end lost 3 bases, the J end lost 4 bases, and 14 bases lay between the germline ends. CDR3 sequence (DNA): TGTGCCAGCAGCGCTTCCGGGACACCATACGAGCAGTACTTC. Its translation is CASSASGTPYEQYF.

This CDR3 reads CASSFGPPLNRNSEQYF. The CDR3, as DNA: TGTGCCAGCAGCTTCGGCCCCCCCCTGAACCGGAATAGCGAGCAGTACTTC. The chain employs TRBV7-2 and TRBJ2-7; D not resolved. The V and J ends lost 3 bases and 6 bases respectively, with 24 bases between them. From germline, CDR1 is SGHTA and CDR2 FQGNSA. This CDR3 region has 17 residues. Using reference TRBV7-2 and TRBJ2-7 for the parts outside the CDR3, the full variable domain is GAGVSQSPSNKVTEKGKDVELRCDPISGHTALYWYRQSLGQGLEFLIYFQGNSAPDKSGLPSDRFSAERTGGSVSTLTIQRTQQEDSAVYLCASSFGPPLNRNSEQYFGPGTRLTVT.

The chain combines TRBV27 with TRBJ2-7; D call uncertain. The ends were cut back, 6 bases at V and 0 bases at J, with 9 bases in the middle. CDR1 MNHEY and CDR2 SMNVEV come from the germline V gene (reference sequence). The CDR3 is made up of 13 amino acids. The CDR3 protein is CASSRPPSYEQYF. Here the CDR3 DNA reads TGTGCCAGCAGCCGTCCGCCCTCCTACGAGCAGTACTTC.

CDR3 region: CASRRGLQETQYF. The CDR3 bases are TGTGCCAGCAGGCGAGGGCTTCAAGAGACCCAGTACTTC. The chain combines TRBV28 with TRBJ2-5; D might be TRBD2 (5 bases). Germline CDR1 MDHEN, CDR2 SYDVKM. The CDR3 contains 13 residues. V shed 6 bases and J shed 2 bases, with 10 bases lying between them.

The chain couples TRBV6-6 to TRBJ1-5; the match to TRBD1 covers 7 bases. With V trimmed by 6 bases and J by 7 bases, 9 bases remained unmatched. CDR3 length equals 14 residues. Germline CDR1 and CDR2: MNHNY and SVGAGI (reference sequence). The CDR3 loop is CASSWTGLNQPQHF. CDR3 nucleotides: TGTGCCAGCAGCTGGACAGGATTAAACCAGCCCCAGCATTTT.

V and J are TRBV25-1 and TRBJ1-6; 8 bases map to TRBD1. V shed 9 bases and J 6 bases; nucleotides not matched to a gene: 7. Germline loops: CDR1 MGHDK, CDR2 SYGVNS. The CDR3 spans 14 residues. In DNA form, the CDR3 reads TGTGCCAGTGCAGGGACAGGTCCTAATTCACCCCTCCACTTT. Translation: CASAGTGPNSPLHF.

The V gene is TRBV28, the J gene TRBJ2-2, with D perhaps TRBD1 (5 bases). The germline CDR1 and CDR2 sequences are MDHEN and SYDVKM. V was cut by 5 bases and J by 6 bases, with 13 bases left in between. The CDR3 totals 14 residues. CDR3 DNA sequence: TGTGCCAGCAGTCGTTCAGGGATGGCCGGGGAGCTGTTTTTT. Translating gives CASSRSGMAGELFF.

The genes are TRBV28 and TRBJ2-7; 9 nucleotides align to TRBD2. The V gene's germline CDR1 is MDHEN and CDR2 SYDVKM. Losses at the gene ends were 6 bases for V and 2 bases for J; bases not matched to a gene: 5. The CDR3 has 14 amino acids. CDR3 sequence reads: CASRDIAGAYEQYF. DNA for the CDR3: TGTGCCAGCAGGGACATAGCGGGAGCCTACGAGCAGTACTTC.

The chain is built from TRBV19 and TRBJ1-2; D ambiguous. The length of the CDR3 is 14 residues. Germline CDR1 LNHDA, CDR2 SQIVND (reference sequence). V gave up 6 bases and J gave up 1 base, with 12 bases separating them. CDR3: CASSAPNLNYGYTF. As DNA, the CDR3 is TGTGCCAGTAGCGCACCCAACCTTAACTATGGCTACACCTTC. The full variable domain, in which reference TRBV19 and TRBJ1-2 provide the parts outside the CDR3, is DGGITQSPKYLFRKEGQNVTLSCEQNLNHDAMYWYRQDPGQGLRLIYYSQIVNDFQKGDIAEGYSVSREKKESFPLTVTSAQKNPTAFYLCASSAPNLNYGYTFGSGTRLTVV.

The chain carries TRBV6-2 or TRBV6-3 and TRBJ1-5; D unclear. Trimming removed 0 bases from V and 3 bases from J, with 6 bases in between. Germline assignment: CDR1 MNHEY and CDR2 SVGEGT. The CDR3 has 14 amino acids. The CDR3 is CASSYSQVNQPQHF. The CDR3, as DNA: TGTGCCAGCAGTTACTCCCAGGTCAATCAGCCCCAGCATTTT.

This clone was recorded at least ten times. This chain connects TRBV19 to TRBJ1-3; 8 bases are a match to TRBD1. Germline loops: CDR1 LNHDA, CDR2 SQIVND (reference sequence). The CDR3 has 16 residues. The ends lost 5 bases at V and 2 bases at J; junction bases unmatched: 8. CDR3 in amino acids: CASSPKDREAGNTIYF. In nucleotides, the CDR3 is TGTGCCAGTAGTCCGAAGGACAGGGAGGCTGGAAACACCATATATTTT.

The chain carries TRBV30 and TRBJ2-3, with 11 bases fitting TRBD1. Per germline, CDR1 GTSNPN and CDR2 SVGIG (reference sequence). J lost 3 bases, V lost 4 bases, and 9 bases had no gene match. The CDR3 extends over 16 amino acids. The DNA of the CDR3 is TGTGCCTGGATTCCCGCCGGGACAGGGGGGACAGATACGCAGTATTTT. This gives the protein CAWIPAGTGGTDTQYF.

The CDR3 loop reads CASTLGPVREGVAYEQYF. The CDR3 coding sequence is TGTGCCAGCACCCTCGGCCCCGTGAGAGAGGGAGTGGCCTACGAGCAGTACTTC. V gene TRBV4-2 combines with J gene TRBJ2-7; D perhaps matches TRBD2 (5 bases). The CDR3 runs 18 residues. Germline values: CDR1 LGHNA, CDR2 YNFKEQ. Trimming left V 7 bases short and J 2 bases short, with 27 bases between.

As regards this clone: The same CDR3 also results from other DNA sequences found in this sample. The V call is TRBV7-2, the J call TRBJ2-1, with 10 bases lining up with TRBD2. The CDR3 runs 15 residues. V shed 2 bases, J shed 7 bases, and the junction held 5 bases outside the gene matches. Looked up from germline, CDR1 is SGHTA and CDR2 is FQGNSA. This CDR3 is CASSLLAGVGNEQFF. The CDR3 region has the DNA TGTGCCAGCAGCTTACTAGCGGGAGTTGGTAATGAGCAGTTCTTC.

This rearrangement joins TRBV5-1 to TRBJ2-5; D assignment may be TRBD1 or TRBD2 (6 bases each). V was shortened by 4 bases and J by 5 bases, with 18 bases between the two germline ends. Per germline, CDR1 SGHRS and CDR2 YFSETQ. This CDR3 has 15 amino acids. The DNA of the CDR3 is TGCGCCAGCAGCCGGACGGGGGCGAATTCTGAGACCCAGTACTTC. This codes for CASSRTGANSETQYF.

The gene calls are TRBV5-4 and TRBJ2-7, with TRBD2 matching 11 bases. Germline values: CDR1 SGHNT, CDR2 YYREEE (reference sequence). The CDR3 is 14 amino acids. The ends lost 3 bases at V and 4 bases at J; junction bases unmatched: 3. The CDR3 loop is CASSSGTSGYEQYF. The CDR3 bases are TGTGCCAGCAGCTCCGGGACTAGCGGATACGAGCAGTACTTC.

This rearrangement joins TRBV5-5 to TRBJ2-5, with TRBD1 identical over 11 bases. The V gene end was trimmed by 3 bases and the J gene end by 4 bases; junction bases not matched to a gene: 5. Germline V gives CDR1 SGHKS, CDR2 YYEKEE (reference sequence). The CDR3 spans 15 residues. CDR3 nucleotides: TGTGCCAGCAGCTCCTGGACAGGGGGCTTAGAGACCCAGTACTTC. It encodes CASSSWTGGLETQYF.

This clone was recorded a few times. V usage is TRBV27 and J usage is TRBJ1-5; 7 nucleotides agree with TRBD1. Germline CDR1 reads MNHEY; CDR2 reads SMNVEV (reference sequence). CDR3 size: 14 residues. J was trimmed by 7 bases and V by 6 bases; bases with no gene match: 9. As DNA, the CDR3 is TGTGCCAGCAGCGACAGGGCTTCAGGGCAGCCCCAGCATTTT. This encodes CASSDRASGQPQHF.

The chain joins TRBV19 to TRBJ2-3, with TRBD2 identical over 9 bases. The CDR3 totals 15 residues. Germline-derived CDR1 and CDR2 are LNHDA and SQIVND (reference sequence). With V trimmed by 9 bases and J by 2 bases, 9 bases remained unmatched. This CDR3 is CASSRLAGTTDTQYF. CDR3 sequence (DNA): TGTGCCAGCTCCCGCCTAGCGGGGACCACAGATACGCAGTATTTT.

The chain joins TRBV4-1 to TRBJ2-1; the D gene could be TRBD1 or TRBD2 (5 bases each). Germline assignment: CDR1 MGHRA and CDR2 YSYEKL. V was cut by 4 bases and J by 1 base, with 11 bases left in between. The CDR3 loop spans 15 amino acids. The CDR3 is CASSPWGNSYNEQFF. The CDR3 DNA reads TGCGCCAGCAGCCCGTGGGGGAATTCCTACAATGAGCAGTTCTTC.

The chain links TRBV7-2 to TRBJ2-7; 7 nucleotides agree with TRBD2. Per germline, CDR1 SGHTA and CDR2 FQGNSA. The V gene end was trimmed by 0 bases and the J gene end by 3 bases; junction bases not matched to a gene: 2. The CDR3 contains 14 residues. CDR3 sequence: CASSLAWTSYEQYF. In DNA, the CDR3 is TGTGCCAGCAGCTTAGCTTGGACTAGCTACGAGCAGTACTTC.

The chain uses TRBV7-9 and TRBJ1-5; 8 bases map to TRBD1. Germline CDR1 SEHNR, CDR2 FQNEAQ (reference sequence). J gave up 7 bases and V 4 bases, and 6 bases lay outside the gene matches. This CDR3 comprises 14 residues. The CDR3 loop is CASSSGQGGQPQHF. The CDR3 DNA reads as TGTGCCAGCAGCTCCGGACAGGGCGGCCAGCCCCAGCATTTT.

With respect to this clone: Other DNA sequences in this specimen translate into the identical CDR3. The gene calls are TRBV5-6 and TRBJ1-6; D unclear. This CDR3 has 14 residues. CDR1 is SGHDT, CDR2 YYEEEE, per germline. Trimming shortened V by 1 base and J by 6 bases, and 8 bases separated the two germline ends. CDR3 sequence reads: CASSLRPGNSPLHF. CDR3 coding DNA: TGTGCCAGCAGCTTGAGACCGGGTAATTCACCCCTCCACTTT.

The rearrangement joins TRBV3-1 (or the pseudogene TRBV3-2) to TRBJ2-2; D is ambiguous. The V gene lost 1 base and the J gene lost 2 bases, with 17 bases spanning the gap. This CDR3 comprises 18 residues. Germline assignment: CDR1 LGHDT and CDR2 YNNKEL (reference sequence). The CDR3 loop is CASSQVTTQPYNTGELFF. The CDR3, as DNA: TGTGCCAGCAGCCAAGTAACTACCCAACCCTATAACACCGGGGAGCTGTTTTTT.

This chain joins TRBV3-1 (or the pseudogene TRBV3-2) and TRBJ2-1, with D maybe TRBD2 (6 bases). Germline CDR1 LGHDT, CDR2 YNNKEL (reference sequence). CDR3 length equals 18 residues. V lost 1 base, J lost 7 bases, and 23 bases lay in between. The DNA of the CDR3 is TGTGCCAGCAGCCAAGGTGGCATCCTGGGGCTTGGGGGGAATGAGCAGTTCTTC. Protein sequence: CASSQGGILGLGGNEQFF.